Listed below are T cell receptor beta chains from one sample, sequenced in a study of vaccination and CD4 T cells after COVID-19. TCRdb ran MiXCR on the PCR reads and lists one entry per CDR3 protein. The table includes 17,000 or so distinct CDR3 sequences, more than 50% detected once. These receptors lack a known antigen. Sample: CD4+ T cells from blood, cultured in vitro. These receptors were collected from a human donor who had recovered from COVID-19. Both conserved end residues are part of each CDR3. D genes are given only for firm matches. Part of the rows lack a size; the others show once, few, many or a class for expanded clones.

J gene | D gene | clone size | V gene | CDR3 protein | CDR3 DNA
TRBJ1-2 | NA | NA | TRBV20-1 | CSGSGDHNYGYTF | TGCAGTGGCTCAGGGGACCACAACTATGGCTACACCTTC
TRBJ1-1 | NA | NA | TRBV20-1 | CSAPRDNTEAFF | TGCAGTGCTCCCCGGGACAACACTGAAGCTTTCTTT
TRBJ2-2 | NA | once | TRBV4-3 | CASSQGRPTTGELFF | TGCGCCAGCAGCCAAGGGCGGCCTACGACCGGGGAGCTGTTTTTT
TRBJ2-7 | NA | few | TRBV7-3 | CASSPIPGNPYEQYF | TGTGCCAGCAGCCCGATACCGGGAAACCCGTACGAGCAGTACTTC
TRBJ1-6 | NA | NA | TRBV7-9 | CASSFNNSPLHF | TGTGCCAGCAGCTTCAATAATTCACCCCTCCACTTT
TRBJ2-3 | NA | once | TRBV6-4 | CASSQDSSTDTQYF | TGTGCCAGCAGCCAAGATTCTAGCACAGATACGCAGTATTTT
TRBJ2-7 | NA | NA | TRBV20-1 | CSARGPHRVSYEQYF | TGCAGTGCTAGGGGCCCCCACAGGGTATCATACGAGCAGTACTTC
TRBJ1-1 | NA | few | TRBV6-5 | CASSYGGGATEAFF | TGTGCCAGCAGTTACGGGGGTGGTGCCACTGAAGCTTTCTTT
TRBJ2-3 | NA | NA | TRBV29-1 | CSVAQGGTDTQYF | TGCAGCGTGGCACAGGGTGGGACAGATACGCAGTATTTT
TRBJ2-2 | TRBD1 | NA | TRBV7-6 | CASSLAGTGTPGELFF | TGTGCTAGCAGCTTAGCAGGGACAGGGACGCCCGGGGAGCTGTTTTTT
TRBJ1-5 | NA | few | TRBV6-1 | CASSSPLGGSNQPQHF | TGTGCCAGCAGCTCTCCGCTCGGCGGAAGCAATCAGCCCCAGCATTTT
TRBJ1-1 | TRBD1 | few | TRBV6-5 | CASSYPGGEAFF | TGTGCCAGCAGTTACCCAGGGGGGGAAGCTTTCTTT
TRBJ2-5 | TRBD2 | NA | TRBV5-1 | CASSLTGGPEETQYF | TGCGCCAGCAGCTTGACGGGGGGGCCCGAAGAGACCCAGTACTTC
TRBJ2-2 | TRBD2 | few | TRBV20-1 | CSARDRLAGETGELFF | TGCAGTGCTAGAGATCGACTAGCGGGAGAAACCGGGGAGCTGTTTTTT
TRBJ2-7 | NA | NA | TRBV10-3 | CAISGGILAYEQYF | TGTGCCATCAGTGGGGGCATTCTAGCATACGAGCAGTACTTC
TRBJ1-2 | NA | few | TRBV19 | CASSMIGGPTYGYTF | TGTGCCAGTAGTATGATCGGGGGCCCGACCTATGGCTACACCTTC
TRBJ2-2 | NA | medium-sized | TRBV6-1 | CASTRTNTGELFF | TGTGCCAGCACGAGGACGAACACCGGGGAGCTGTTTTTT
TRBJ2-3 | NA | NA | TRBV7-9 | CASSFGGSTDTQYF | TGTGCCAGCAGCTTCGGCGGGAGCACAGATACGCAGTATTTT
TRBJ1-1 | TRBD1 | NA | TRBV20-1 | CSAADRVVNTEAFF | TGCAGTGCTGCGGACAGGGTAGTAAACACTGAAGCTTTCTTT
TRBJ1-2 | NA | NA | TRBV7-2 | CASSLGGGDYGYTF | TGTGCCAGCAGCTTAGGAGGGGGAGACTATGGCTACACCTTC
TRBJ1-1 | NA | NA | TRBV7-2 | CASSLGGRALNTEAFF | TGTGCCAGCAGCTTAGGGGGCAGGGCCCTGAACACTGAAGCTTTCTTT
TRBJ1-5 | NA | NA | TRBV4-1 | CASSQGLLQPSNQPQHF | TGCGCCAGCAGCCAAGGGCTGTTACAACCTAGCAATCAGCCCCAGCATTTT
TRBJ1-1 | NA | once | TRBV9 | CASSVAGGRHTEAFF | TGTGCCAGCAGCGTAGCGGGGGGGAGGCACACTGAAGCTTTCTTT
TRBJ2-7 | NA | NA | TRBV6-5 | CASSYQAHDYEQYF | TGTGCCAGCAGTTACCAGGCGCATGACTACGAGCAGTACTTC
TRBJ2-5 | NA | NA | TRBV4-1 | CASSRLVLVETQYF | TGCGCCAGCAGCCGGCTAGTTCTCGTGGAGACCCAGTACTTC
TRBJ2-5 | TRBD1 | NA | TRBV5-1 | CASSFGTAQETQYF | TGCGCCAGCAGCTTCGGGACAGCACAAGAGACCCAGTACTTC
TRBJ2-3 | TRBD1 | NA | TRBV24-1 | CATSAGQGRTDTQYF | TGTGCCACCAGTGCCGGACAGGGGCGCACAGATACGCAGTATTTT
TRBJ1-4 | NA | NA | TRBV15 | CATSRVPGFEEKLFF | TGTGCCACCAGCAGAGTGCCAGGGTTTGAGGAAAAACTGTTTTTT
TRBJ2-3 | NA | NA | TRBV7-3 | CASSRMTDTDTQYF | TGTGCCAGCAGCCGCATGACAGACACAGATACGCAGTATTTT
TRBJ1-1 | NA | NA | TRBV19 | CASSTSLVGVNTEAFF | TGTGCCAGTAGTACCTCCTTGGTCGGGGTGAACACTGAAGCTTTCTTT
TRBJ2-2 | TRBD1 | NA | TRBV20-1 | CSAGQGVPHTGELFF | TGCAGTGCCGGACAGGGTGTTCCCCACACCGGGGAGCTGTTTTTT
TRBJ2-5 | TRBD2 | NA | TRBV20-1 | CSVPPGTSGEYQETQYF | TGCAGTGTCCCCCCCGGGACTAGCGGGGAGTACCAAGAGACCCAGTACTTC
TRBJ2-7 | TRBD2 | NA | TRBV20-1 | CSARDGARLAGSYEQYF | TGCAGTGCTAGAGACGGTGCGCGGCTAGCGGGCTCATACGAGCAGTACTTC
TRBJ2-1 | TRBD2 | NA | TRBV6-1 | CASDRLAGGYNEQFF | TGTGCCAGCGATAGACTAGCGGGGGGATACAATGAGCAGTTCTTC
TRBJ1-6 | NA | NA | TRBV4-1 | CASSQDPPRGSSPLHF | TGCGCCAGCAGCCAAGATCCACCCCGGGGAAGTTCACCCCTCCACTTT
TRBJ1-2 | NA | NA | TRBV20-1 | CSASPGVFNYGYTF | TGCAGTGCTAGCCCAGGAGTGTTTAACTATGGCTACACCTTC